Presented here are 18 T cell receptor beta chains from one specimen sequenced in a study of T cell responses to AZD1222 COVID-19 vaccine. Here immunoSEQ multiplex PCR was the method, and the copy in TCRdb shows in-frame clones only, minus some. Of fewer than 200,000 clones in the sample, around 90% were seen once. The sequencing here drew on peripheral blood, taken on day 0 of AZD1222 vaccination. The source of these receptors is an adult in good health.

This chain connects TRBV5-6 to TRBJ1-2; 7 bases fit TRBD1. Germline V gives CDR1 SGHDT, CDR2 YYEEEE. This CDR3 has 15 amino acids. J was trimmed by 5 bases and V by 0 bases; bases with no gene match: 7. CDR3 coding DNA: TGTGCCAGCAGCTTGGGGGGACAGATCGTTTATGGCTACACCTTC. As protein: CASSLGGQIVYGYTF. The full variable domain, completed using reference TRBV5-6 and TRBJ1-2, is DAGVTQSPTHLIKTRGQQVTLRCSPKSGHDTVSWYQQALGQGPQFIFQYYEEEERQRGNFPDRFSGHQFPNYSSELNVNALLLGDSALYLCASSLGGQIVYGYTFGSGTRLTVV.

The DNA of the CDR3 is TGCGCCAGCAGCCTGGACGGGGGGGTTAAAAATGAGCAGTTCTTC. Its protein is CASSLDGGVKNEQFF. The chain is built from TRBV4-3 and TRBJ2-1; 8 nucleotides line up with TRBD2. The germline V gene has CDR1 LGHNA and CDR2 YSLEER. The trim removed 4 bases at V and 7 bases at J, leaving 9 bases unmatched. The CDR3 runs to 15 residues.

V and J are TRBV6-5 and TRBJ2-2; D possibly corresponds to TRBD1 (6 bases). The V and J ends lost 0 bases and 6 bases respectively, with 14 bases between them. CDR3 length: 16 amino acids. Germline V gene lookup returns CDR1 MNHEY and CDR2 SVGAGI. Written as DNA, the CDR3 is TGTGCCAGCAGTTACTCGCGCCAGGGGATCTCCGGGGAGCTGTTTTTT. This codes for CASSYSRQGISGELFF.

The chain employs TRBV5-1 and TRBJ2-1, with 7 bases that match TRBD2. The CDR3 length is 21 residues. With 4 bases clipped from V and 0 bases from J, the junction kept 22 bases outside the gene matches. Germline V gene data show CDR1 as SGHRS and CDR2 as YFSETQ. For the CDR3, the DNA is TGCGCCAGCAGCCCATCCCCCCGGTCAGGGACTATTCTACGCTCCTACAATGAGCAGTTCTTC. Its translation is CASSPSPRSGTILRSYNEQFF.

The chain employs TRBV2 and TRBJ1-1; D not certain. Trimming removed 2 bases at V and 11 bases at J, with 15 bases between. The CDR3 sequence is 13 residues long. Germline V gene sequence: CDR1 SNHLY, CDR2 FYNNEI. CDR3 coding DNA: TGTGCCAGCAGTGAATTACCCGGAGGGAAGGCTTTCTTT. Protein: CASSELPGGKAFF.

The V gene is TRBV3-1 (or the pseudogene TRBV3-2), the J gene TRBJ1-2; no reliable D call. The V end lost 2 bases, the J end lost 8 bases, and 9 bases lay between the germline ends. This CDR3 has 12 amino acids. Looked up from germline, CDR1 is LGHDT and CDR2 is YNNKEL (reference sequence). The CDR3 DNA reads TGTGCCAGCAGCCAAATAAAGGACGGCTACACCTTC. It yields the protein CASSQIKDGYTF.

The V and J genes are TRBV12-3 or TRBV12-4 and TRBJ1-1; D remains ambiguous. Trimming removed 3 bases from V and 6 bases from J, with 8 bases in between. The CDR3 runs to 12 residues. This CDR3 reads CASSFTRAEAFF. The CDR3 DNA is TGTGCCAGCAGTTTCACACGAGCTGAAGCTTTCTTT.

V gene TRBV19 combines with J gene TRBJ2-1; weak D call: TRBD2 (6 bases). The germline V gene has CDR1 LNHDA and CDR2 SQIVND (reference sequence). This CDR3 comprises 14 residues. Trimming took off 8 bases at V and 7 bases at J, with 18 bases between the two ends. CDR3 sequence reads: CASGWRAWMNEQFF. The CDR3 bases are TGTGCCAGTGGGTGGAGGGCCTGGATGAATGAGCAGTTCTTC.

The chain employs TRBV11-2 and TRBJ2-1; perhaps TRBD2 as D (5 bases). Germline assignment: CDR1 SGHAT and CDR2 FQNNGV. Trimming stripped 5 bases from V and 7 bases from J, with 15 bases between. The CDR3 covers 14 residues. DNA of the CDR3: TGTGCCAGCAGCCTCCCGATATCGGGGAATGAGCAGTTCTTC. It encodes CASSLPISGNEQFF.

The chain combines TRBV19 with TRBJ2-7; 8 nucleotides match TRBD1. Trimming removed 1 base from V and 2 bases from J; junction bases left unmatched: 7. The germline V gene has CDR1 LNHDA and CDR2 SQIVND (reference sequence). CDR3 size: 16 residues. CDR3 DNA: TGTGCCAGTAGTATAGGTACAGGGGGTACCCCCTACGAGCAGTACTTC. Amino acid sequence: CASSIGTGGTPYEQYF.

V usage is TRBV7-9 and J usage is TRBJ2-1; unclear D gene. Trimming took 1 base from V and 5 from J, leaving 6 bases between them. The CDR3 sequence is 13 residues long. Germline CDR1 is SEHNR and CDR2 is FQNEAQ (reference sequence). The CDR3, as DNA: TGTGCCAGCAGCTTAGTGTCGAACAATGAGCAGTTCTTC. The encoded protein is CASSLVSNNEQFF.

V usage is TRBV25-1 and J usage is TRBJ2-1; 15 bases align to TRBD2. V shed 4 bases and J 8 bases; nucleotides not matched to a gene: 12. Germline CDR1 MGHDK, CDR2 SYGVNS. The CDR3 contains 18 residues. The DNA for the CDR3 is TGTGCCAGCAGTGGGGGGACTAGCGGGAGGAAGAGGAGTGATGAGCAGTTCTTC. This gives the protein CASSGGTSGRKRSDEQFF.

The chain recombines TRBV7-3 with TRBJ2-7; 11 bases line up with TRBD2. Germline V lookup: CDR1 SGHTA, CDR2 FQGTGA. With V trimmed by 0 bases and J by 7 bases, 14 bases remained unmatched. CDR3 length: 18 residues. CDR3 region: CASSLTAVAGGKQGEQYF. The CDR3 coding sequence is TGTGCCAGCAGCTTAACTGCGGTAGCGGGAGGGAAACAGGGGGAGCAGTACTTC.

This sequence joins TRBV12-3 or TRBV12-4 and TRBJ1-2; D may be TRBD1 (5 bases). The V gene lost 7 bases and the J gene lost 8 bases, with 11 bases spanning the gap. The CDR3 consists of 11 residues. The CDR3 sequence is CASTKGYGYTF. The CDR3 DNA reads TGTGCCAGCACTAAGGGGTACGGCTACACCTTC.

DNA for the CDR3: TGTGCCAGTAGTATTTCCCTGCGGACCTACGAGCAGTACTTC. Translated, it gives CASSISLRTYEQYF. The V and J genes are TRBV19 and TRBJ2-7; D uncertain. V shed 3 bases and J shed 2 bases, with 11 bases lying between them. Germline CDR1 LNHDA, CDR2 SQIVND (reference sequence). This CDR3 is built from 14 residues.

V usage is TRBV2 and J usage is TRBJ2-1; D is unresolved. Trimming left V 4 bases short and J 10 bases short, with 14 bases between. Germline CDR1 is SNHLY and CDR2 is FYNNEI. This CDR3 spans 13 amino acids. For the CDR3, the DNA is TGTGCCAGCAGTGTCTCAGCAGCTATGGAGCAGTTCTTC. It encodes CASSVSAAMEQFF.

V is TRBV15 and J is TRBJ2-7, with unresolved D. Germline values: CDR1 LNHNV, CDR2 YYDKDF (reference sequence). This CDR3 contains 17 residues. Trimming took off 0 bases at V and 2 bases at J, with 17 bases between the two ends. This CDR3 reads CATSRDQTRRIPYEQYF. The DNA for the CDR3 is TGTGCCACCAGCAGAGATCAGACCCGTCGTATCCCCTACGAGCAGTACTTC.

CDR3 sequence (DNA): TGTGCCAGCAGCCAAGATCCTTGGCAGCAACTTTGGAGCTACACCTTC. Protein product: CASSQDPWQQLWSYTF. The chain couples TRBV3-1 (or the pseudogene TRBV3-2) to TRBJ1-2; D remains ambiguous. The CDR3 totals 16 residues. In germline, CDR1 is LGHDT, CDR2 YNNKEL (reference sequence). Trimming took 0 bases from V and 9 from J, leaving 20 bases between them.